Presented here are 8 T cell receptor beta chains from one specimen sequenced in a study of cytomegalovirus exposure and HLA in healthy donors. Primers: 60 Vbeta forward and 13 Jbeta reverse. Here immunoSEQ multiplex PCR was the method, and the copy in TCRdb shows in-frame clones only, minus some. Of about 130,000 clones detected, about three quarters appear once; the ten largest clones hold 6% to 8%. Sequences were obtained from PBMCs. These receptors were taken from a man aged 40-50 years in good health and CMV-seropositive.

This clone was found a few times. This rearrangement joins TRBV5-1 to TRBJ1-1; D is unresolved. CDR3 length: 15 residues. V lost 0 bases and J 5 bases, leaving 14 bases between the germline ends. Looked up from germline, CDR1 is SGHRS and CDR2 is YFSETQ. In nucleotides, the CDR3 is TGCGCCAGCAGCTTGGCTCCGATTTGGAGGACTGAAGCTTTCTTT. Protein sequence: CASSLAPIWRTEAFF.

J is TRBJ2-7 and V is TRBV2; D is uncertain. CDR3 length: 12 amino acids. Germline CDR1 reads SNHLY; CDR2 reads FYNNEI. V was clipped by 5 bases and J by 6 bases, with 11 bases between them. CDR3 DNA sequence: TGTGCCAGCAGTTCCAGTGCTCCCGAGCAGTACTTC. It translates to CASSSSAPEQYF. Full variable domain (remainder filled in from reference TRBV2 and TRBJ2-7): EPEVTQTPSHQVTQMGQEVILRCVPISNHLYFYWYRQILGQKVEFLVSFYNNEISEKSEIFDDQFSVERPDGSNFTLKIRSTKLEDSAMYFCASSSSAPEQYFGPGTRLTVT.

This CDR3 is CASSVVGSREGLEDEQFF. The CDR3 nucleotides read TGCGCCAGCAGCGTGGTCGGGTCGCGGGAGGGCCTCGAGGATGAGCAGTTCTTC. The V call is TRBV5-1, the J call TRBJ2-1; TRBD2 matches 9 bases. Trimming cost V 4 bases and J 8 bases; bases outside gene matches: 19. Germline CDR1 and CDR2: SGHRS and YFSETQ. The CDR3 covers 18 residues.

This clone was seen more than once but under ten times. V gene TRBV28 combines with J gene TRBJ1-5; D may be TRBD1 (5 bases). V was shortened by 2 bases and J by 2 bases, with 16 bases between the two germline ends. Germline values: CDR1 MDHEN, CDR2 SYDVKM. The CDR3 spans 17 residues. CDR3 loop: CASSLTQGRGGNQPQHF. The CDR3 DNA reads TGTGCCAGCAGTTTAACCCAGGGAAGAGGAGGCAATCAGCCCCAGCATTTT.

CDR3 sequence: CASSVGGGAGAYNEQFF. CDR3 coding DNA: TGTGCCAGCAGCGTAGGGGGAGGGGCCGGTGCCTACAATGAGCAGTTCTTC. This chain links TRBV9 with TRBJ2-1; TRBD2 matches 7 bases. V shed 0 bases and J 2 bases; nucleotides not matched to a gene: 8. Germline V gives CDR1 SGDLS, CDR2 YYNGEE. The CDR3 contains 17 residues.

This clone was observed once. The rearrangement links TRBV7-9 to TRBJ1-1; 11 bases align to TRBD1. Germline V gene lookup returns CDR1 SEHNR and CDR2 FQNEAQ (reference sequence). Trimming removed 5 bases from V and 6 bases from J; junction bases left unmatched: 11. The CDR3 is made up of 16 amino acids. Here the CDR3 DNA reads TGTGCCAGCAGCGGTCGCGGACAGGGGGCCCTCCCTGAAGCTTTCTTT. Its translation is CASSGRGQGALPEAFF.

The CDR3 protein is CASNEAQGGYGYTF. The CDR3 DNA follows: TGTGCCAGCAACGAAGCCCAGGGGGGTTATGGCTACACCTTC. The chain is built from TRBV28 and TRBJ1-2, with 7 bases aligning to TRBD1. Germline assignment: CDR1 MDHEN and CDR2 SYDVKM. V lost 7 bases to trimming and J lost 5 bases; unmatched junction nucleotides: 10. This CDR3 region has 14 residues.

The V and J genes are TRBV11-2 and TRBJ1-5; no firm D call. Trimming pared 1 base from V and 2 bases from J, leaving 9 bases between. The CDR3 spans 15 residues. The germline CDR1 and CDR2 sequences are SGHAT and FQNNGV. The CDR3 sequence: CASSLGQVGNQPQHF. The DNA of the CDR3 is TGTGCCAGCAGCTTAGGCCAGGTGGGCAATCAGCCCCAGCATTTT.